The 21 T cell receptor beta chains below come from one sample, sequenced in a study of graft-versus-host responses after intestinal transplantation (dated by TCRdb to the early 2020s). This specimen's time point label, interpreted: cells obtained before transplantation from donor or recipient. These receptors have no identified antigens. The method was the immunoSEQ multiplex PCR assay. TCRdb retrieved this table from immuneACCESS and kept in-frame rearrangements only. Not all clones are present; in checked studies, unresolved V genes account for under half, and no reason is known for the remainder. For this sample there are 80,000 to 100,000 clones; roughly four fifths appear just once. Roughly 15% of the sample comes from the top ten. The sample here was unstimulated CD8+ T cells sorted from spleen or lymph node cells, taken before intestinal transplant. These TCRs come from a human donor who received an intestinal transplant.

The rearrangement links TRBV7-3 to TRBJ1-1, with TRBD1 matching 7 bases. The junction had 3 bases not matched to a gene; V was cut back by 4 bases and J by 4 bases. Germline loops: CDR1 SGHTA, CDR2 FQGTGA. This CDR3 region has 13 residues. The CDR3 region has the DNA TGTGCCAGCAGCTCCCAGGGGGGCACTGAAGCTTTCTTT. Its protein is CASSSQGGTEAFF.

The J gene is TRBJ2-1, the V gene TRBV27, with 9 bases fitting TRBD2. Looked up from germline, CDR1 is MNHEY and CDR2 is SMNVEV (reference sequence). This CDR3 region has 19 residues. The V segment lost 2 bases and the J segment 4 bases; nucleotides outside the gene matches: 15. The DNA for the CDR3 is TGTGCCAGCAGTTTAGCCGTAGCGGGAGTGGGAATTATATACAATGAGCAGTTCTTC. It encodes CASSLAVAGVGIIYNEQFF.

The chain is built from TRBV7-6 and TRBJ1-4; D is undetermined. V was trimmed by 1 base and J by 3 bases, leaving 9 bases between them. Germline CDR1 SGHVS, CDR2 FNYEAQ. This CDR3 comprises 15 residues. CDR3 sequence reads: CASSLGGAPNEKLFF. For the CDR3, the DNA is TGTGCCAGCAGCTTAGGAGGAGCCCCTAATGAAAAACTGTTTTTT.

The J gene is TRBJ2-1, the V gene TRBV2; D possibly matches TRBD1 or TRBD2 (5 bases each). V dropped 7 bases and J dropped 9 bases, with 16 bases sitting between them. Germline lookup yields CDR1 SNHLY and CDR2 FYNNEI. The CDR3 spans 13 residues. In DNA form, the CDR3 reads TGTGCCAGCAAGGAGCGCGTTGGGACTGAGCAGTTCTTC. Translating it yields CASKERVGTEQFF.

The chain recombines TRBV28 with TRBJ2-7; D is tentatively TRBD1 or TRBD2 (6 bases each). The CDR3 length is 16 residues. Germline assignment: CDR1 MDHEN and CDR2 SYDVKM. Trimming left V 4 bases short and J 2 bases short, with 18 bases between. In nucleotides, the CDR3 is TGTGCCAGCAGTTCTCTAAAATGGCGGGACACCTACGAGCAGTACTTC. Protein: CASSSLKWRDTYEQYF.

The chain recombines TRBV5-6 with TRBJ2-2; D remains ambiguous. CDR1 and CDR2 from the germline V gene are SGHDT and YYEEEE. This CDR3 has 12 amino acids. The V and J ends lost 0 bases and 6 bases respectively, with 3 bases between them. This CDR3 reads CASSLEAGELFF. For the CDR3, the DNA is TGTGCCAGCAGCTTGGAAGCCGGGGAGCTGTTTTTT.

DNA for the CDR3: TGTGCCAGCAGCTTGGCCTCAGGGACTGAAGCTTTCTTT. It translates to CASSLASGTEAFF. V and J are TRBV9 and TRBJ1-1, with D possibly being TRBD1 (5 bases). CDR1 and CDR2 from the germline V gene are SGDLS and YYNGEE. V lost 4 bases, J lost 5 bases, and 12 bases lay in between. The CDR3 is 13 amino acids.

V is TRBV6-5 and J is TRBJ1-4; D is possibly TRBD1 (6 bases). Germline V gene data show CDR1 as MNHEY and CDR2 as SVGAGI. The CDR3 spans 15 residues. The ends were cut back, 7 bases at V and 3 bases at J, with 15 bases in the middle. The CDR3 DNA is TGTGCCAGCACCAAGGGGGTCTCGGCTAATGAAAAACTGTTTTTT. It specifies CASTKGVSANEKLFF.

This clone was recorded a few times. The chain employs TRBV15 and TRBJ2-5, with a tentative D call TRBD1 (6 bases). Germline CDR1 reads LNHNV; CDR2 reads YYDKDF (reference sequence). With 0 bases removed from V and 5 bases from J, the gap between germline ends came to 13 bases. This CDR3 region has 15 residues. CDR3 DNA: TGTGCCACCAGCAGAGATCGTGGGGGCGGGGAGACCCAGTACTTC. It specifies CATSRDRGGGETQYF.

There are a few counts of this clone. The chain employs TRBV6-6 and TRBJ2-5; TRBD2 matches at 10 bases. The CDR3 contains 14 residues. The V segment lost 5 bases and the J segment 5 bases; nucleotides outside the gene matches: 5. The germline CDR1 and CDR2 sequences are MNHNY and SVGAGI (reference sequence). This CDR3 is CASSPSGSFETQYF. The CDR3 nucleotides are TGTGCCAGCAGTCCTAGCGGGAGCTTTGAGACCCAGTACTTC.

This sequence joins TRBV7-2 and TRBJ2-7; 8 bases line up with TRBD1. Trimming removed 5 bases from V and 3 bases from J; junction bases left unmatched: 6. Germline CDR1 reads SGHTA; CDR2 reads FQGNSA. CDR3 length equals 14 residues. CDR3 region: CASSATGAFYEQYF. In DNA form, the CDR3 reads TGTGCCAGCAGCGCGACAGGGGCCTTCTACGAGCAGTACTTC.

Turning to this clone: This CDR3 is also generated by other DNA sequences in the sample. This sequence joins TRBV19 and TRBJ1-3, with 7 bases aligning to TRBD1. The CDR3 spans 17 residues. The junction had 8 bases not matched to a gene; V was cut back by 3 bases and J by 0 bases. CDR1 LNHDA and CDR2 SQIVND come from the germline V gene (reference sequence). CDR3 amino acids: CASSIPPDRSSGNTIYF. DNA for the CDR3: TGTGCCAGTAGTATTCCCCCGGACAGGAGCTCTGGAAACACCATATATTTT.

This clone was detected only once. V usage is TRBV25-1 and J usage is TRBJ2-1; a weak D match, TRBD1 (5 bases). Germline V gene lookup returns CDR1 MGHDK and CDR2 SYGVNS. Trimming left V 3 bases short and J 0 bases short, with 12 bases between. The CDR3 has 16 residues. CDR3 nucleotides: TGTGCCAGCAGTGAGGATCAGGGATACTCCTACAATGAGCAGTTCTTC. Protein: CASSEDQGYSYNEQFF.

As DNA, the CDR3 is TGTGCCAGCAGCCCGACAGGCCTTCCATACTCCTACGAGCAGTACTTC. Translated, it gives CASSPTGLPYSYEQYF. The J gene is TRBJ2-7, the V gene TRBV11-2; D is possibly TRBD1 (6 bases). V was shortened by 5 bases and J by 0 bases, with 17 bases between the two germline ends. The CDR3 sequence is 16 residues long. Per germline, CDR1 SGHAT and CDR2 FQNNGV.

J is TRBJ1-2 and V is TRBV10-3; D is unresolved. Germline V lookup: CDR1 ENHRY, CDR2 SYGVKD. The CDR3 covers 15 residues. Trimming removed 0 bases at V and 3 bases at J, with 11 bases between. CDR3 sequence reads: CAISESIGRDYGYTF. CDR3 nucleotide sequence: TGTGCCATCAGTGAGTCGATCGGGCGGGACTATGGCTACACCTTC.

V is TRBV5-4 and J is TRBJ1-2; D unresolved. The CDR3 has 16 amino acids. CDR1 and CDR2 from the germline V gene are SGHNT and YYREEE (reference sequence). V lost 1 base to trimming and J lost 4 bases, with 17 bases between them. The chain's CDR3 is CASSLTWAGLPYGYTF. The CDR3 DNA follows: TGTGCCAGCAGCTTGACCTGGGCAGGCCTCCCCTATGGCTACACCTTC.

The chain has TRBV7-6 and TRBJ1-1; perhaps TRBD1 as D (5 bases). Germline V CDR1 and CDR2: SGHVS, FNYEAQ. The CDR3 is 13 amino acids. V lost 6 bases and J lost 5, with 13 bases in between. This CDR3 reads CASSLDGGTEAFF. Written as DNA, the CDR3 is TGTGCCAGCAGTCTAGACGGGGGAACTGAAGCTTTCTTT.

The V and J genes are TRBV29-1 and TRBJ2-3; D tentatively reads TRBD1 or TRBD2 (5 bases each). The V gene lost 3 bases and the J gene lost 6 bases, with 37 bases spanning the gap. This CDR3 has 21 amino acids. Germline V gene sequence: CDR1 SQVTM, CDR2 ANQGSEA. The CDR3 sequence: CSVEDSVFGTVRLVSIDTQYF. The DNA for the CDR3 is TGCAGCGTTGAGGACTCGGTATTCGGGACGGTACGATTAGTAAGCATCGATACGCAGTATTTT.

The V gene is TRBV28, the J gene TRBJ1-1; TRBD1 might be the D (6 bases). Germline V gene sequence: CDR1 MDHEN, CDR2 SYDVKM. This CDR3 has 14 residues. Trimming removed 5 bases from V and 8 bases from J, with 18 bases in between. CDR3 sequence reads: CASSRGRGKREAFF. CDR3 DNA sequence: TGTGCCAGCAGTAGAGGTAGGGGGAAACGAGAAGCTTTCTTT.

This rearrangement joins TRBV10-3 to TRBJ2-5; TRBD2 is a possible D gene (6 bases). CDR1 is ENHRY and CDR2 is SYGVKD in the germline V gene. The CDR3 is made up of 13 amino acids. V lost 6 bases to trimming and J lost 3 bases, with 11 bases between them. The CDR3 loop reads CAIRGLREETQYF. In DNA form, the CDR3 reads TGTGCCATCAGGGGACTGAGAGAAGAGACCCAGTACTTC.

A single count supports this clone. The rearrangement joins TRBV28 to TRBJ2-5; D gene ambiguous. The CDR3 contains 12 residues. Trimming removed 5 bases from V and 5 bases from J, with 9 bases in between. Germline V gene lookup returns CDR1 MDHEN and CDR2 SYDVKM. CDR3 in amino acids: CASSPLLETQYF. CDR3 DNA: TGTGCCAGCAGTCCCCTCCTTGAGACCCAGTACTTC.